One and the same sample provided the 27 T cell receptor beta chains below, sequenced in a study of blood T cells in healthy people across ages. The second PCR ran roughly 7 to 11 cycles with a sample-barcoded 5' primer and J-beta primers. One entry per CDR3 protein, called by TCRdb with MiXCR from the 5' RACE reads. This table has roughly 900,000 distinct CDR3 sequences, 29% appearing once. Sequencing was performed on blood. The receptor set was obtained from an elderly woman in good health.

The chain has TRBV5-1 and TRBJ1-1; 10 bases map to TRBD1. Germline V CDR1 and CDR2: SGHRS, YFSETQ. The V gene end was trimmed by 4 bases and the J gene end by 4 bases; junction bases not matched to a gene: 4. The CDR3 has 14 residues. The CDR3 coding sequence is TGCGCCAGCAGCCTTTGGACAGGGGGCACTGAAGCTTTCTTT. Translation: CASSLWTGGTEAFF. Combining the CDR3 with reference TRBV5-1 and TRBJ1-1 gives the whole variable domain KAGVTQTPRYLIKTRGQQVTLSCSPISGHRSVSWYQQTPGQGLQFLFEYFSETQRNKGNFPGRFSGRQFSNSRSEMNVSTLELGDSALYLCASSLWTGGTEAFFGQGTRLTVV.

V usage is TRBV5-1 and J usage is TRBJ2-2; 9 nucleotides agree with TRBD2. V lost 6 bases and J lost 5; bases outside the gene matches: 8. Germline lookup yields CDR1 SGHRS and CDR2 YFSETQ. The CDR3 extends over 15 amino acids. CDR3 protein: CASISGGPRTGELFF. The CDR3 DNA reads TGCGCCAGCATTAGCGGGGGCCCGCGGACCGGGGAGCTGTTTTTT. Full variable domain (remainder filled in from reference TRBV5-1 and TRBJ2-2): KAGVTQTPRYLIKTRGQQVTLSCSPISGHRSVSWYQQTPGQGLQFLFEYFSETQRNKGNFPGRFSGRQFSNSRSEMNVSTLELGDSALYLCASISGGPRTGELFFGEGSRLTVL.

The sample holds many counts of this clonotype. The chain links TRBV10-3 to TRBJ2-5; D possibly corresponds to TRBD1 (6 bases). This CDR3 has 13 residues. CDR1 and CDR2 from the germline V gene are ENHRY and SYGVKD. Trimming removed 7 bases from V and 5 bases from J, with 14 bases in between. Here the CDR3 DNA reads TGTGCCATCATGGGTCGACAGGAGGAGACCCAGTACTTC. Translation gives CAIMGRQEETQYF.

Remarks on this clonotype: Since a much larger clone is just one base distant, this may be a read error. The chain carries TRBV28 and TRBJ2-5; possibly TRBD2 for D (6 bases). CDR3 length equals 15 residues. Looked up from germline, CDR1 is MDHEN and CDR2 is SYDVKM. Trimming shortened V by 3 bases and J by 11 bases, and 22 bases separated the two germline ends. CDR3 in amino acids: CASSLGGGIVGEQYF. CDR3 DNA sequence: TGTGCCAGCAGTTTGGGGGGTGGAATTGTTGGTGAGCAGTACTTC.

To note about this clonotype: Germline and junction disagree at one end, which may indicate a read error. The V call is TRBV12-3 or TRBV12-4, the J call TRBJ2-3; 9 positions agree with TRBD2. The CDR3 is 14 residues long. CDR3 in amino acids: CTSSISGGADTQYF. Written as DNA, the CDR3 is TGTACCAGCAGCATTAGCGGGGGAGCAGATACGCAGTATTTT.

Many counts were recorded for this clonotype. V and J are TRBV28 and TRBJ2-7, with 7 bases matching TRBD2. This CDR3 is built from 13 residues. Per the germline V gene, CDR1 is MDHEN and CDR2 is SYDVKM. Germline trimming cut 2 bases from V and 2 bases from J; bases unmatched to any gene: 0. The CDR3 protein is CASSLGTTYEQYF. The DNA for the CDR3 is TGTGCCAGCAGTTTAGGGACTACCTACGAGCAGTACTTC.

This clonotype has a count of ten or more. The chain combines TRBV7-9 with TRBJ2-3; D unresolved. Germline CDR1 and CDR2: SEHNR and FQNEAQ (reference sequence). Trimming removed 2 bases from V and 5 bases from J, with 5 bases in between. The CDR3 is 12 amino acids. The CDR3 coding sequence is TGTGCCAGCAGCTTATGGGTAGATACGCAGTATTTT. Translated, it gives CASSLWVDTQYF.

The genes are TRBV24-1 and TRBJ2-2; D is unclear. CDR3 size: 16 residues. V lost 4 bases, J lost 3 bases, and 14 bases lay in between. Germline CDR1 reads KGHDR; CDR2 reads SFDVKD. DNA for the CDR3: TGTGCCACCAGTGACCTAGACTCTAGATACACCGGGGAGCTGTTTTTT. The encoded protein is CATSDLDSRYTGELFF.

Concerning this clonotype: This may come from a read error, since a much larger clone is one base off. This rearrangement joins TRBV5-5 to TRBJ1-2, with a weak D call TRBD1 (6 bases). V was cut by 4 bases and J by 2 bases, with 12 bases left in between. The length of the CDR3 is 14 residues. CDR1 and CDR2 from the germline V gene are SGHKS and YYEKEE (reference sequence). CDR3 residues: CASSGPGHNYGYTF. The CDR3, as DNA: TGTGCCAGCAGCGGTCCGGGACACAACTATGGCTACACCTTC.

The chain joins TRBV2 to TRBJ2-7; no firm D call. Germline V lookup: CDR1 SNHLY, CDR2 FYNNEI. V was shortened by 4 bases and J by 4 bases, with 8 bases between the two germline ends. This CDR3 is built from 12 residues. CDR3 protein: CASSVSGYEQYF. Here the CDR3 DNA reads TGTGCCAGCAGTGTATCAGGTTACGAGCAGTACTTC. The full variable domain, completed using reference TRBV2 and TRBJ2-7, is EPEVTQTPSHQVTQMGQEVILRCVPISNHLYFYWYRQILGQKVEFLVSFYNNEISEKSEIFDDQFSVERPDGSNFTLKIRSTKLEDSAMYFCASSVSGYEQYFGPGTRLTVT.

This clonotype occurred many times. CDR3: CASSPGLNYGYTF. The CDR3 nucleotides are TGTGCCAGCAGCCCCGGACTTAACTATGGCTACACCTTC. The chain is built from TRBV28 and TRBJ1-2, with D unresolved. Trimming cost V 6 bases and J 1 base, with 9 bases left between them. This CDR3 is 13 amino acids long. Germline CDR1 and CDR2: MDHEN and SYDVKM.

This clonotype was observed many times. The J gene is TRBJ2-3, the V gene TRBV5-6; D is possibly TRBD2 (5 bases). This CDR3 has 14 amino acids. V was cut by 3 bases and J by 4 bases, with 12 bases left in between. Per germline, CDR1 SGHDT and CDR2 YYEEEE. CDR3 DNA sequence: TGTGCCAGCAGCTCTAGCCGGTCCGCAGATACGCAGTATTTT. This sequence encodes CASSSSRSADTQYF.

This clonotype was picked up a small number of times. J is TRBJ1-4 and V is TRBV15, with D maybe TRBD1 (6 bases). The CDR3 is 15 amino acids. V was pared by 5 bases and J by 2 bases, with 12 bases between. Germline V CDR1 and CDR2: LNHNV, YYDKDF (reference sequence). CDR3 residues: CATSLNRATNEKLFF. CDR3 nucleotide sequence: TGTGCCACCAGCTTAAACAGGGCTACTAATGAAAAACTGTTTTTT.

This clonotype was observed a few times. J is TRBJ1-4 and V is TRBV15; maybe TRBD1 (6 bases). V was trimmed by 0 bases and J by 10 bases, leaving 12 bases between them. Germline loops: CDR1 LNHNV, CDR2 YYDKDF (reference sequence). The CDR3 is made up of 14 amino acids. The CDR3 reads CATSRDRGSGKLFF. The CDR3 nucleotides are TGTGCCACCAGCAGAGATAGGGGGAGTGGAAAACTGTTTTTT.

This clonotype was detected ten times or more. CDR3 in amino acids: CASSKLDRALTDTQYF. DNA of the CDR3: TGTGCCAGCAGTAAATTAGACAGGGCCCTCACAGATACGCAGTATTTT. The rearrangement links TRBV12-3 or TRBV12-4 to TRBJ2-3; 7 positions agree with TRBD1. The length of the CDR3 is 16 residues. V lost 5 bases and J lost 2; bases outside the gene matches: 10.

Regarding this clonotype: One base away lies a much larger clone, so this may be a sequencing read error. This chain uses TRBV9 with TRBJ2-7; TRBD2 matches 11 bases. Germline CDR1 reads SGDLS; CDR2 reads YYNGEE. This CDR3 is built from 18 residues. The junction had 11 bases not matched to a gene; V was cut back by 0 bases and J by 3 bases. The CDR3 region is CASSVDLSGGAMYYEQYF. The CDR3 nucleotides read TGTGCCAGCAGCGTAGATCTTAGCGGGGGGGCCATGTACTACGAGCAGTACTTC. The full variable domain, in which reference TRBV9 and TRBJ2-7 provide the parts outside the CDR3, is DSGVTQTPKHLITATGQRVTLRCSPRSGDLSVYWYQQSLDQGLQFLIQYYNGEERAKGNILERFSAQQFPDLHSELNLSSLELGDSALYFCASSVDLSGGAMYYEQYFGPGTRLTVT.

This clonotype was detected many times. V gene TRBV3-1 combines with J gene TRBJ1-2; D unresolved. Trimming pared 0 bases from V and 4 bases from J, leaving 3 bases between. The CDR3 is 12 residues long. Per the germline V gene, CDR1 is LGHDT and CDR2 is YNNKEL (reference sequence). CDR3 in amino acids: CASSQESYGYTF. CDR3 bases: TGTGCCAGCAGCCAAGAGAGCTATGGCTACACCTTC.

This clonotype has a handful of counts. The rearrangement joins TRBV7-2 to TRBJ1-6, with 7 bases fitting TRBD1. This CDR3 contains 15 residues. The J segment lost 9 bases and the V segment lost 4 bases, leaving 9 bases of the junction unmatched. The germline gives CDR1 SGHTA, CDR2 FQGNSA. CDR3 DNA: TGTGCCAGCAGCTCACAGGGGTTAGAGAGTTCACCCCTCCACTTT. Translated: CASSSQGLESSPLHF.

This clonotype was observed a handful of times. This chain joins TRBV21-1 and TRBJ2-3; the table's D call of TRBD1 was not tested on the DNA. TRBV21-1 is marked as a pseudogene. The CDR3 has 16 amino acids. CDR3 loop: CASSTRDRGITDTQYF. The DNA for the CDR3 is TGTGCCAGCAGCACTCGGGACAGGGGTATCACAGATACGCAGTATTTT.

This clonotype appeared a few times. The rearrangement links TRBV7-8 to TRBJ2-1, with TRBD2 matching 11 bases. Trimming removed 2 bases from V and 10 bases from J; junction bases left unmatched: 7. Germline-derived CDR1 and CDR2 are SGHVS and FQNEAQ. CDR3 length equals 15 residues. CDR3 bases: TGTGCCAGCAGCTTAAGACTAGCGGGGTCCCTGGAGCAGTTCTTC. It specifies CASSLRLAGSLEQFF. The full variable domain, its missing parts supplied by reference TRBV7-8 and TRBJ2-1, is GAGVSQSPRYKVAKRGQDVALRCDPISGHVSLFWYQQALGQGPEFLTYFQNEAQLDKSGLPSDRFFAERPEGSVSTLKIQRTQQEDSAVYLCASSLRLAGSLEQFFGPGTRLTVL.

This chain connects TRBV3-1 to TRBJ2-1; D is ambiguous. There are 16 residues in the CDR3. Trimming pared 3 bases from V and 6 bases from J, leaving 18 bases between. The V gene's germline CDR1 is LGHDT and CDR2 YNNKEL (reference sequence). The CDR3 nucleotides read TGTGCCAGCAGCCATTACATGGGCCCCCCTGGCAATGAGCAGTTCTTC. Its translation is CASSHYMGPPGNEQFF.

This clonotype was counted at least ten times. The chain uses TRBV7-2 and TRBJ2-3; no firm D call. V lost 3 bases and J lost 0, with 10 bases in between. Germline lookup yields CDR1 SGHTA and CDR2 FQGNSA. This CDR3 comprises 15 residues. CDR3 DNA sequence: TGTGCCAGCAGCTTTCGGTCATCTAGCACAGATACGCAGTATTTT. Translating gives CASSFRSSSTDTQYF. Drawing the rest from reference TRBV7-2 and TRBJ2-3, the complete variable domain is GAGVSQSPSNKVTEKGKDVELRCDPISGHTALYWYRQSLGQGLEFLIYFQGNSAPDKSGLPSDRFSAERTGGSVSTLTIQRTQQEDSAVYLCASSFRSSSTDTQYFGPGTRLTVL.

Ten or more counts support this clonotype. The rearrangement links TRBV20-1 to TRBJ1-5, with TRBD1 identical over 9 bases. CDR1 and CDR2 (germline): DFQATT, SNEGSKA (reference sequence). The CDR3 loop spans 14 amino acids. J was trimmed by 5 bases and V by 3 bases; bases with no gene match: 5. Written as DNA, the CDR3 is TGCAGTGCTAGCCCCGACAGGGGGGATCAGCCCCAGCATTTT. This codes for CSASPDRGDQPQHF.

The genes are TRBV9 and TRBJ2-2, with D tentatively TRBD2 (6 bases). V shed 0 bases and J shed 7 bases, with 10 bases lying between them. Germline CDR1 is SGDLS and CDR2 is YYNGEE. This CDR3 contains 14 residues. This chain's CDR3 is CASSVARRGGELFF. CDR3 bases: TGTGCCAGCAGCGTAGCTAGGAGGGGCGGGGAGCTGTTTTTT.

Concerning this clonotype: A much larger clone differs from this one at a single base, so this may be a read error. The chain uses TRBV7-9 and TRBJ1-2; 9 bases are shared with TRBD1. Germline CDR1 reads SEHNR; CDR2 reads FQNEAQ (reference sequence). Trimming removed 5 bases from V and 8 bases from J; junction bases left unmatched: 6. CDR3 length equals 13 residues. The CDR3 DNA follows: TGTGCCAGCAGCGGGACAGGGAGCATAGGCTACACCTTC. It is translated as CASSGTGSIGYTF.

The sample holds many counts of this clonotype. V gene TRBV20-1 combines with J gene TRBJ2-5, with TRBD2 matching over 10 bases. V was clipped by 6 bases and J by 5 bases; unmatched bases: 12. Germline V lookup: CDR1 DFQATT, CDR2 SNEGSKA (reference sequence). The CDR3 consists of 15 residues. This chain's CDR3 is CSALSGGGPRETQYF. The CDR3 region has the DNA TGCAGTGCCCTCAGCGGGGGGGGCCCTCGGGAGACCCAGTACTTC.

As to this clonotype: A much larger clone lies a single base off, so this may be a read error. The V gene is TRBV20-1, the J gene TRBJ2-5, with TRBD2 identical over 13 bases. Germline loops: CDR1 DFQATT, CDR2 SNEGSKA (reference sequence). The CDR3 has 15 amino acids. The trim removed 3 bases at V and 11 bases at J, leaving 12 bases unmatched. The CDR3 coding sequence is TGCAGTGCTAGGGGACTAGCGGGGTTCGTCAATGAGCAGTACTTC. Translation gives CSARGLAGFVNEQYF.